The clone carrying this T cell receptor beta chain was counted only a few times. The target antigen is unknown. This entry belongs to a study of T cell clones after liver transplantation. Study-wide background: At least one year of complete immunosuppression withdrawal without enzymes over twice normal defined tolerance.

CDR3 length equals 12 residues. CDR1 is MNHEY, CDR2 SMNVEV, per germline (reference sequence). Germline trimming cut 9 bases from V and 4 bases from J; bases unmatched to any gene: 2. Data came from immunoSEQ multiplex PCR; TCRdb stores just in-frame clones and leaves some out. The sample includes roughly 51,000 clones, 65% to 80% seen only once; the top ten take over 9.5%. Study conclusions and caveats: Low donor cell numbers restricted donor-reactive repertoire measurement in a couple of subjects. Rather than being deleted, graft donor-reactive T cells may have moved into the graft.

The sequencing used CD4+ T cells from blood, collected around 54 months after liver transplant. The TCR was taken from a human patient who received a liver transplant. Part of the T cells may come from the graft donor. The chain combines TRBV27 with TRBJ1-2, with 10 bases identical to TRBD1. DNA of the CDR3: TGTGCCAGTGGACAGGGGGGCTATGGCTACACCTTC. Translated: CASGQGGYGYTF.